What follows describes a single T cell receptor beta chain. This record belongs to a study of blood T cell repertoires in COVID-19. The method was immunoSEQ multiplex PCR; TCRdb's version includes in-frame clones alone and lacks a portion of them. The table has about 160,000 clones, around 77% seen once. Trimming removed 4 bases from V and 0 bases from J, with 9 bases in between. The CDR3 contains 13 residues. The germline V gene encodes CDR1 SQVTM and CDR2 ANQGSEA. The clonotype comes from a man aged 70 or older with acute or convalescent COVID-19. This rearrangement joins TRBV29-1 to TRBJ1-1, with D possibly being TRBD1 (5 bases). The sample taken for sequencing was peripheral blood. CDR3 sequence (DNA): TGCAGCGTTGTACAGGTAATGAACACTGAAGCTTTCTTT. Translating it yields CSVVQVMNTEAFF.